This T cell receptor beta chain came from a study of cytomegalovirus exposure and HLA in healthy donors. As for the study in general: Unique TCRs from HLA-typed donors, roughly 87 million of them, were held in an early data release. Study conclusions and caveats: Rarity characterized most TCR sequences, yet some public TCRs appeared in many donors. From TCR beta sequences, most subjects' HLA-A and HLA-B alleles were reportedly predicted accurately. Across donors, presence/absence analyses took sequencing depth to be roughly uniform.

Primers for the PCR totalled 60 Vbeta and 13 Jbeta. The repertoire was sequenced with immunoSEQ multiplex PCR; TCRdb's copy has only in-frame clones and lacks some. The table lists about 160,000 clones, 75% to 90% of them singletons. CDR1 and CDR2 from the germline V gene are GTSNPN and SVGIG (reference sequence). This CDR3 region has 12 residues. The germline V and J ends were trimmed by 2 bases and 8 bases, with 12 bases remaining between them. This clone was observed a handful of times. Its antigen is still unknown. The sequence was collected from a young man in good health and CMV-seronegative. V and J are TRBV30 and TRBJ1-2; D gene ambiguous. The material sequenced was PBMCs. CDR3 nucleotides: TGTGCCTGGAGTCACCCCGTCGGGGGCTACACCTTC. This gives the protein CAWSHPVGGYTF.